This T cell receptor (beta chain) appears in the sequencing data of a study of shared clonotypes between healthy human individuals. Background on the study: In total, the donors were two women and a few men aged 18 to 49.

TCRdb's table, derived via immunoSEQ multiplex PCR, lists solely in-frame clones and lacks some. Of about 960,000 clones listed, 76% are singletons. Germline V gives CDR1 SGHTA, CDR2 FQGNSA. The length of the CDR3 is 13 residues. J gave up 10 bases and V 3 bases, and 6 bases lay outside the gene matches. Findings and limits, study-wide: Despite large depth, sorted-subset datasets appeared incompletely sequenced.

Notes on this clone: Its antigen is undetermined.

The chain is built from TRBV7-2 and TRBJ2-1, with TRBD1 matching 7 bases. This TCR derives from a man aged 18-30 years in good health. The sequenced sample was memory CD4+ T cells sorted from blood. Subset given: CD45RA-negative fraction. The CDR3 region is CASSLTGSREQFF. The CDR3 DNA is TGTGCCAGCAGCTTGACAGGGTCGCGAGAGCAGTTCTTC.